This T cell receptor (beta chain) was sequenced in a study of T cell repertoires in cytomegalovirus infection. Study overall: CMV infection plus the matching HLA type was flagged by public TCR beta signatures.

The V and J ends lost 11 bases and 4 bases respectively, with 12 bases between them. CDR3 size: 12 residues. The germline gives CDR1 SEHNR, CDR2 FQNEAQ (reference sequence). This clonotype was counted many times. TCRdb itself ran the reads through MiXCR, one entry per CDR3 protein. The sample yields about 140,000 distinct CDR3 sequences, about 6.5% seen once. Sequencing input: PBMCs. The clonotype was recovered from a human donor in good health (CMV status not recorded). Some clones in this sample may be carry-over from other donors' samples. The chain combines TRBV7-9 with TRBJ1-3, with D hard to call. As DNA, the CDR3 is TGTGCCGCTACGTCGGGGGGAAACACCATATATTTT. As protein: CAATSGGNTIYF. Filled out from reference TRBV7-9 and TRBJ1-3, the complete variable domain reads DTGVSQNPRHKITKRGQNVTFRCDPISEHNRLYWYRQTLGQGPEFLTYFQNEAQLEKSRLLSDRFSAERPKGSFSTLEIQRTEQGDSAMYLCAATSGGNTIYFGEGSWLTVV.